Included here is one T cell receptor beta chain sequence, with context. The specificity of this receptor is unknown. The sample holds no much larger clone one base away, and base qualities are not on file. TCRbeta CDR3 regions were sequenced with the immunoSEQ Assay. After extraction, genomic DNA underwent amplification by bias-controlled multiplex PCR, followed by high-throughput sequencing. From the authors' description of their analysis: Collapsing and filtering of sequences were performed to quantify the absolute abundance of each unique TCRbeta CDR3 region. T cell fraction was estimated by normalizing TCRbeta template counts to usable DNA, with usable DNA measured through amplification of reference genes found in all nucleated cells. Repertoire TCRs were annotated as SARS-CoV-2-specific when V gene, CDR3 amino acid sequence and J gene were exactly matched to a known reactive TCR set. The reference SARS-CoV-2 TCR set came from MIRA and was filtered for enrichment in COVID-19-positive ImmuneCODE repertoires, removing public or cross-reactive TCRs. Using the MIRA antigens, annotated TCRs were further analysed by specific ORF or by position within an ORF. Breadth was defined as annotated unique rearrangements over total unique productive rearrangements; depth was the summed frequency of those rearrangements. Group comparisons of TCR breadth used two-sided Wilcoxon rank-sum tests. TCRdb obtained this table from immuneACCESS and retained in-frame rearrangements with V and J assigned. These tables miss some clones; where compared with another copy, unresolved V genes account for less than half of the shortfall, and the remainder is unexplained. V and J calls and clone size come straight from that table; D and trimming were deduced from the DNA. The sample table lists fewer than 500,000 clones, 75% to 95% of them with a count of one. The ten largest clonotypes hold 12% of the sample.

In light of the paper, this sample's treatment or condition label describes: roughly 19 received Ad26.COV2.S at low or high dose, single or two shots; 5 received placebo; per-sample allocation not given. Repertoires of vaccine and placebo recipients were sequenced from samples taken on day 63 after the first injection. Cohort 1b enrolled roughly 25 adults aged 18-55 years at a single site in Boston, USA, between 29 July and 7 August 2020. Ad26.COV2.S was a replication-incompetent adenovirus type 26 vector expressing a prefusion-stabilized SARS-CoV-2 spike protein from the original Wuhan strain. These data originate in a study of Ad26.COV2.S vaccination and SARS-CoV-2 variants (dated by TCRdb to about 2021). About the study as a whole: Vaccine-arm donors came from COV1001, a multicentre, randomized, double-blind, placebo-controlled phase I-IIa trial of Ad26.COV2.S in healthy adults. The TCR-sequenced set comprised approximately 32 samples: approximately 19 Ad26.COV2.S vaccine recipients, 5 placebo recipients and 8 SARS-CoV-2 convalescent individuals. Ad26.COV2.S was administered intramuscularly at a dose of 5x10^10 or 1x10^11 viral particles, either as one shot or as two shots given 56 days apart. Investigators remained blinded to trial group allocation during experiments and outcome assessment. Participants in the trial were split at random into five groups of five each, receiving low-dose or high-dose Ad26.COV2.S once or twice, or else placebo on both occasions. TCRbeta repertoire sequencing served as the tool for gauging how specific and how broad the SARS-CoV-2-reactive T cell receptors were following Ad26.COV2.S vaccination. General findings and caveats noted by the study authors: It was noted by the authors that total T cell responses may have been underestimated by the TCR breadth and depth analyses. Compared with placebo recipients, Ad26.COV2.S recipients showed higher spike-specific TCR breadth (P = 0.0014). Comparing responses between vaccine doses or regimens was not something the study was powered to do. After vaccination, substantial breadth of spike-specific CD8+ and CD4+ T cell responses was reported. Vaccine and placebo recipients had similar non-spike TCR breadth, a finding consistent with the vaccine containing only spike.

The CDR3, from cysteine to phenylalanine, totals 19 residues. The only DNA kept is the CDR3, 57 bases in frame from the first base. Specimen: peripheral blood, collected in a trial of Ad26.COV2.S vaccine versus placebo. In this chain, TRBV21-1 is recombined with TRBJ2-1; the table gives TRBD2 as D, unverified against the DNA. TRBV21-1 is a listed pseudogene. The sequence derives from a person between 18 and 65 years old who received the Ad26.COV2.S COVID-19 vaccine or a placebo. DNA sequence: TGTGCCAGCAGCAAAGCGCCTGAGACTAGCGGGAGGGCCTACAATGAGCAGTTCTTC. Its protein is CASSKAPETSGRAYNEQFF.